These 24 T cell receptor beta chains originate from one sample sequenced in a study of blood T cell repertoires in COVID-19. Only in-frame clones appear in the TCRdb table, and some are missing; sequencing was by immunoSEQ multiplex PCR. Of about 200,000 clones in the sample, approximately 82% were seen once. Sequencing was performed on peripheral blood. All receptors derive from a human donor with acute or convalescent COVID-19. The donor label of this sample is uncertain.

This rearrangement joins TRBV4-2 to TRBJ1-2, with a tentative D call TRBD1 (5 bases). Germline loops: CDR1 LGHNA, CDR2 YNFKEQ. The CDR3 loop spans 16 amino acids. The ends were cut back, 4 bases at V and 4 bases at J, with 19 bases in the middle. The CDR3 spells CASSPSARVQGYGYTF. The CDR3 nucleotides read TGTGCCAGCAGCCCGTCAGCAAGAGTCCAGGGCTATGGCTACACCTTC.

This chain connects TRBV27 to TRBJ2-1; D not certain. From germline, CDR1 is MNHEY and CDR2 SMNVEV (reference sequence). Trimming took off 6 bases at V and 6 bases at J, with 21 bases between the two ends. This CDR3 comprises 16 residues. Here the CDR3 DNA reads TGTGCCAGCAGACCCCAGGTGGAAGCCTACTCCAATGAGCAGTTCTTC. Its protein product is CASRPQVEAYSNEQFF.

This chain uses TRBV12-3 or TRBV12-4 with TRBJ1-2, with D maybe TRBD1 (5 bases). Deletions cut 6 bases from V and 8 bases from J, with 16 bases between. The CDR3 has 13 amino acids. The CDR3 here is CASSPRGGVGYTF. The DNA of the CDR3 is TGTGCCAGCAGCCCGCGCGGGGGGGTGGGCTACACCTTC.

V gene TRBV18 combines with J gene TRBJ2-7, with D maybe TRBD2 (6 bases). The V end was cut by 5 bases, the J end by 2 bases, with 13 bases between. Per the germline V gene, CDR1 is KGHSH and CDR2 is LQKENI. This CDR3 has 14 residues. The CDR3 DNA reads TGTGCCAGCTCAGCCGGCGGCGGGACCTACGAGCAGTACTTC. This translates into CASSAGGGTYEQYF.

The genes are TRBV7-6 and TRBJ2-2; D is unresolved. Trimming shortened V by 1 base and J by 4 bases, and 10 bases separated the two germline ends. CDR1 SGHVS and CDR2 FNYEAQ come from the germline V gene. The CDR3 sequence is 15 residues long. CDR3 amino acids: CASSLGQAFTGELFF. In DNA, the CDR3 is TGTGCCAGCAGCTTAGGGCAGGCCTTCACCGGGGAGCTGTTTTTT.

The chain recombines TRBV7-9 with TRBJ2-3, with TRBD2 identical over 12 bases. The CDR3 runs to 15 residues. Per the germline V gene, CDR1 is SEHNR and CDR2 is FQNEAQ (reference sequence). The J segment lost 6 bases and the V segment lost 5 bases, leaving 6 bases of the junction unmatched. The CDR3 DNA follows: TGTGCCAGCAGCCGGACTAGCGGGATGGTGGATACGCAGTATTTT. It codes for CASSRTSGMVDTQYF. Full variable domain (remainder filled in from reference TRBV7-9 and TRBJ2-3): DTGVSQNPRHKITKRGQNVTFRCDPISEHNRLYWYRQTLGQGPEFLTYFQNEAQLEKSRLLSDRFSAERPKGSFSTLEIQRTEQGDSAMYLCASSRTSGMVDTQYFGPGTRLTVL.

This rearrangement joins TRBV7-3 to TRBJ1-6; TRBD1 might be the D (5 bases). Between the trimmed V and J ends, which lost 4 bases and 9 bases, there was a span of 10 bases. This CDR3 spans 13 amino acids. Germline loops: CDR1 SGHTA, CDR2 FQGTGA. CDR3 in DNA: TGTGCCAGCAGCTCCGAAAGGGGTTCACCCCTCCACTTT. Residues: CASSSERGSPLHF.

This clone was seen more than once but under ten times. The rearrangement links TRBV28 to TRBJ1-2; 7 bases are a match to TRBD1. Germline values: CDR1 MDHEN, CDR2 SYDVKM. The V gene end was trimmed by 5 bases and the J gene end by 3 bases; junction bases not matched to a gene: 3. This CDR3 is 13 amino acids long. This chain's CDR3 is CASSRDSYYGYTF. CDR3 DNA: TGTGCCAGCAGTCGGGACAGTTACTATGGCTACACCTTC.

This clone has just one count. The rearrangement uses TRBV19 and TRBJ2-4; possibly TRBD2 for D (7 bases). CDR1 and CDR2 (germline): LNHDA, SQIVND (reference sequence). V was pared by 6 bases and J by 0 bases, with 9 bases between. This CDR3 region has 14 residues. The CDR3 reads CASSGGLAKNIQYF. The CDR3 coding sequence is TGTGCCAGTAGCGGGGGGCTAGCCAAAAACATTCAGTACTTC. The variable domain in full, completed from reference TRBV19 and TRBJ2-4, reads DGGITQSPKYLFRKEGQNVTLSCEQNLNHDAMYWYRQDPGQGLRLIYYSQIVNDFQKGDIAEGYSVSREKKESFPLTVTSAQKNPTAFYLCASSGGLAKNIQYFGAGTRLSVL.

As DNA, the CDR3 is TGTGCCAGCAGCTTAGGGTCCCGCAGCGACAATGAGCAGTTCTTC. Its translation: CASSLGSRSDNEQFF. The chain joins TRBV11-2 to TRBJ2-1; D gene uncertain. V was shortened by 1 base and J by 5 bases, with 12 bases between the two germline ends. The CDR3 runs 15 residues. CDR1 and CDR2 from the germline V gene are SGHAT and FQNNGV. Looking up the rest from reference TRBV11-2 and TRBJ2-1 gives the full variable domain: EAGVAQSPRYKIIEKRQSVAFWCNPISGHATLYWYQQILGQGPKLLIQFQNNGVVDDSQLPKDRFSAERLKGVDSTLKIQPAKLEDSAVYLCASSLGSRSDNEQFFGPGTRLTVL.

This clone was seen a few times. V is TRBV6-5 and J is TRBJ2-1; unclear D gene. CDR1 is MNHEY, CDR2 SVGAGI, per germline. V lost 7 bases and J 6 bases, leaving 7 bases between the germline ends. The CDR3 is 11 residues long. CDR3 protein: CASILLNEQFF. In nucleotides, the CDR3 is TGTGCCAGCATCCTCCTCAATGAGCAGTTCTTC.

V is TRBV10-3 and J is TRBJ1-1; D is uncertain. The CDR3 is 13 amino acids. V was cut by 6 bases and J by 1 base, with 9 bases left in between. CDR1 and CDR2 (germline): ENHRY, SYGVKD. The CDR3 protein is CAIRGSGNTEAFF. In DNA form, the CDR3 reads TGTGCCATCAGAGGCTCGGGGAACACTGAAGCTTTCTTT.

This rearrangement joins TRBV6-1 to TRBJ1-5, with 12 bases matching TRBD1. CDR3 length: 18 amino acids. Germline values: CDR1 MNHNS, CDR2 SASEGT. With 4 bases clipped from V and 6 bases from J, the junction kept 13 bases outside the gene matches. The CDR3 region is CASSGWGQGASISQPQHF. The DNA for the CDR3 is TGTGCCAGCAGTGGTTGGGGACAGGGGGCCAGCATATCTCAGCCCCAGCATTTT.

The chain employs TRBV6-2 or TRBV6-3 and TRBJ1-1; D might be TRBD1 (5 bases). Trimming removed 4 bases at V and 4 bases at J, with 7 bases between. This CDR3 has 12 residues. Per germline, CDR1 MNHEY and CDR2 SVGEGT. The CDR3: CASSFRVTEAFF. The CDR3 region has the DNA TGTGCCAGCAGTTTCAGGGTCACTGAAGCTTTCTTT.

This clone came up once. CDR3 nucleotide sequence: TGCGCCAGCAGCCGGGGAACACGGAGGGCTAGCACAGATACGCAGTATTTT. Translating it yields CASSRGTRRASTDTQYF. This chain joins TRBV5-1 and TRBJ2-3, with a weak D call TRBD2 (6 bases). Trimming took off 4 bases at V and 0 bases at J, with 18 bases between the two ends. CDR1 is SGHRS and CDR2 is YFSETQ in the germline V gene. This CDR3 spans 17 amino acids.

The gene calls are TRBV30 and TRBJ1-4; 9 bases map to TRBD1. This CDR3 spans 13 amino acids. After removal of 8 bases from V and 5 bases from J, the junction contained 6 bases not matched to a gene. Looked up from germline, CDR1 is GTSNPN and CDR2 is SVGIG (reference sequence). This chain's CDR3 is CAIQQGANEKLFF. For the CDR3, the DNA is TGTGCCATTCAACAGGGGGCAAATGAAAAACTGTTTTTT.

This clone showed up just a few times. CDR3 coding DNA: TGCGCCAGCAAGAACCTGGGGCAGGGGGCCGGGATCTCCTACAATGAGCAGTTCTTC. Amino acids: CASKNLGQGAGISYNEQFF. V gene TRBV5-1 combines with J gene TRBJ2-1; 8 bases map to TRBD1. The V segment lost 6 bases and the J segment 0 bases; nucleotides outside the gene matches: 17. CDR1 SGHRS and CDR2 YFSETQ come from the germline V gene. The CDR3 contains 19 residues.

CDR3 loop: CASSTTGNEAFF. DNA for the CDR3: TGTGCCAGCAGTACCACAGGGAATGAAGCTTTCTTT. The chain carries TRBV6-5 and TRBJ1-1; TRBD1 might be the D (6 bases). V dropped 5 bases and J dropped 7 bases, with 11 bases sitting between them. Germline V CDR1 and CDR2: MNHEY, SVGAGI. The CDR3 totals 12 residues.

The DNA for the CDR3 is TGTGCCAGCAGCTTAGGGGGTTTTGCGGGAGCGGAGACCCAGTACTTC. Residues: CASSLGGFAGAETQYF. The J gene is TRBJ2-5, the V gene TRBV13; TRBD2 aligns across 7 bases. Germline V CDR1 and CDR2: PRHDT, FYEKMQ (reference sequence). The V gene end was trimmed by 0 bases and the J gene end by 5 bases; junction bases not matched to a gene: 9. CDR3 length: 16 residues. Full variable domain (remainder filled in from reference TRBV13 and TRBJ2-5): AAGVIQSPRHLIKEKRETATLKCYPIPRHDTVYWYQQGPGQDPQFLISFYEKMQSDKGSIPDRFSAQQFSDYHSELNMSSLELGDSALYFCASSLGGFAGAETQYFGPGTRLLVL.

Points on this clone: The sample has other DNA sequences that encode this CDR3 too. The chain uses TRBV5-1 and TRBJ1-1, with D possibly TRBD1 on 6 matching bases. This CDR3 contains 14 residues. Per germline, CDR1 SGHRS and CDR2 YFSETQ. The V gene lost 0 bases and the J gene lost 5 bases, with 11 bases spanning the gap. Written as DNA, the CDR3 is TGCGCCAGCAGCTTGGACAGGGTGGGGACTGAAGCTTTCTTT. It specifies CASSLDRVGTEAFF.

Of note for this clone: The same CDR3 arises from other DNA sequences in this sample as well. The CDR3 spells CASSSDRGSYNEQFF. Written as DNA, the CDR3 is TGTGCCAGCAGCTCTGACAGGGGGTCCTACAATGAGCAGTTCTTC. The chain combines TRBV7-3 with TRBJ2-1; 9 bases map to TRBD1. Germline loops: CDR1 SGHTA, CDR2 FQGTGA. This CDR3 has 15 residues. V lost 4 bases, J lost 1 base, and 2 bases stayed unmatched.

This clone was seen only a few times. The V and J genes are TRBV24-1 and TRBJ1-2; no firm D call. CDR1 is KGHDR, CDR2 SFDVKD, per germline. This CDR3 spans 14 amino acids. The ends were cut back, 2 bases at V and 2 bases at J, with 8 bases in the middle. CDR3 bases: TGTGCCACCAGTGATTCAAGGCGGAACTATGGCTACACCTTC. Amino acids: CATSDSRRNYGYTF.

This chain uses TRBV25-1 with TRBJ1-2; 9 nucleotides align to TRBD1. Per the germline V gene, CDR1 is MGHDK and CDR2 is SYGVNS. The V gene end was trimmed by 3 bases and the J gene end by 4 bases; junction bases not matched to a gene: 6. CDR3 size: 15 residues. The CDR3 loop reads CASSDQTGGTYGYTF. The CDR3 region has the DNA TGTGCCAGCAGTGACCAGACAGGGGGGACCTATGGCTACACCTTC.

The chain joins TRBV19 to TRBJ1-5; a weak D match, TRBD1 (5 bases). This CDR3 comprises 18 residues. In germline, CDR1 is LNHDA, CDR2 SQIVND (reference sequence). Trimming took off 5 bases at V and 1 base at J, with 21 bases between the two ends. The CDR3 is CASSSPRQGVGSNQPQHF. The CDR3 bases are TGTGCCAGTAGTTCTCCACGTCAGGGTGTGGGGAGCAATCAGCCCCAGCATTTT.